These T cell receptor beta chains were read from a single sample in a study of CD8 T cells in ankylosing spondylitis. TCRdb re-derived calls from the 5' RACE reads in MiXCR, one entry per CDR3 protein. Here the sample spans about 250,000 distinct CDR3 sequences, more than 9% being singletons. The material sequenced was blood, either unsorted or a sorted T cell fraction (not recorded which). The source is a male donor with ankylosing spondylitis or in good health (not recorded which). The CDR3 runs from the conserved cysteine through the conserved F or W. D genes are given only for firm matches. The listing skips clone size in some rows; elsewhere it reads once, few, many or a size class.

D: NA; V: TRBV10-3; J: TRBJ2-1; size: NA; DNA: TGTGCCATCAGTGGGACGACCATTGGGGGTAACAATGAGCAGTTCTTC; CDR3: CAISGTTIGGNNEQFF
D: NA; V: TRBV12-3/TRBV12-4; J: TRBJ1-5; size: many; DNA: TGCGCCAGCAGCCCGACAGGCTATCAGCCCCAGCATTTT; CDR3: CASSPTGYQPQHF
D: NA; V: TRBV29-1; J: TRBJ1-1; size: many; DNA: TGCAGCGTGAAAGGAATGAACACTGAAGCTTTCTTT; CDR3: CSVKGMNTEAFF
D: NA; V: TRBV7-2; J: TRBJ1-1; size: many; DNA: TGTGCCAGCAGCTCCGTCATTTCAGGGGAAGCTGAAGCTTTCTTT; CDR3: CASSSVISGEAEAFF
D: NA; V: TRBV5-4; J: TRBJ2-1; size: few; DNA: TGTGCCAGCAGCTCCTGGACGGGGGTAAATGAGCAGTTCTTC; CDR3: CASSSWTGVNEQFF
D: NA; V: TRBV7-9; J: TRBJ1-4; size: NA; DNA: TGTGCCAGCAGCTTAGCACCGGTTGGGGCTAATGAAAAACTGTTTTTT; CDR3: CASSLAPVGANEKLFF
D: NA; V: TRBV2; J: TRBJ1-3; size: many; DNA: TGTGCCAGCAGTGAATATTGGGACATTGACTCTGGAAACACCATATATTTT; CDR3: CASSEYWDIDSGNTIYF
D: TRBD2; V: TRBV3-1; J: TRBJ2-7; size: many; DNA: TGTGCCAGCAGCCACCCCGGGCTAGCGGGCCGACCCTACGAGCAGTACTTC; CDR3: CASSHPGLAGRPYEQYF
D: NA; V: TRBV5-1; J: TRBJ2-3; size: many; DNA: TGCGCCAGCAGCCTTACGGCTTCGGCCCAGCGCACAGATACGCAGTATTTT; CDR3: CASSLTASAQRTDTQYF
D: NA; V: TRBV6-5; J: TRBJ1-1; size: many; DNA: TGTGCCAGCAGTTACTCTCCAGGGCATAGCACTGAAGCTTTCTTT; CDR3: CASSYSPGHSTEAFF
D: NA; V: TRBV20-1; J: TRBJ1-3; size: many; DNA: TGCAGTGCCACCAGACAGACTGGAAACACCATATATTTT; CDR3: CSATRQTGNTIYF
D: NA; V: TRBV20-1; J: TRBJ1-2; size: many; DNA: TGCAGTGCTAGAGATACCGACCGCCCTAACTATGGCTACACCTTC; CDR3: CSARDTDRPNYGYTF
D: NA; V: TRBV29-1; J: TRBJ2-6; size: many; DNA: TGCAGCGTTGTGGGCGGTAGCTCTGGGGCCAACGTCCTGACTTTC; CDR3: CSVVGGSSGANVLTF
D: NA; V: TRBV19; J: TRBJ2-1; size: many; DNA: TGTGCCAGTAGTATAGATCCCCCCAGTTTCGATGAGCAGTTCTTC; CDR3: CASSIDPPSFDEQFF
D: TRBD1; V: TRBV29-1; J: TRBJ1-1; size: many; DNA: TGCAGCGTTGAGAGACAGGGGAACACTGAAGCTTTCTTT; CDR3: CSVERQGNTEAFF
D: NA; V: TRBV24-1; J: TRBJ2-1; size: few; DNA: TGTGCCACCAGTGATCCCCGGGGGAACAATGAGCAGTTCTTC; CDR3: CATSDPRGNNEQFF
D: TRBD2; V: TRBV7-9; J: TRBJ2-7; size: NA; DNA: TGTGCCAGCAGTCTGAGCGGGGGCGCGGCCGAGCAGTACTTC; CDR3: CASSLSGGAAEQYF
D: TRBD1; V: TRBV15; J: TRBJ1-5; size: NA; DNA: TGTGCCACCAGCGTTACAGGGGGGGAGCCCCAGCATTTT; CDR3: CATSVTGGEPQHF
D: NA; V: TRBV12-3/TRBV12-4; J: TRBJ1-4; size: many; DNA: TGTGCCAGCAGTCCCACGGGGTCAACTAATGAAAAACTGTTTTTT; CDR3: CASSPTGSTNEKLFF
D: TRBD2; V: TRBV4-2; J: TRBJ2-5; size: many; DNA: TGTGCCAGCAGCCAAGATGATCGCCCGGCCCTAGCGGGAACGCAAGAGACCCAGTACTTC; CDR3: CASSQDDRPALAGTQETQYF
D: TRBD2; V: TRBV11-1; J: TRBJ2-2; size: many; DNA: TGTGCCAGCAGCTTATTGACTAGCGGGGGCTCGAACACCGGGGAGCTGTTTTTT; CDR3: CASSLLTSGGSNTGELFF
D: TRBD1; V: TRBV5-1; J: TRBJ1-1; size: many; DNA: TGCGCCAGCAGCTCGAGACAGGGACAACCTGCTATAACTGAAGCTTTCTTT; CDR3: CASSSRQGQPAITEAFF
D: NA; V: TRBV7-9; J: TRBJ2-5; size: many; DNA: TGTGCCAGCAGCTCTCTACCGGGACAAAATAGAGAGACCCAGTACTTC; CDR3: CASSSLPGQNRETQYF
D: TRBD1; V: TRBV12-3/TRBV12-4; J: TRBJ2-6; size: NA; DNA: TGTGCCAGCAGTTTGCGCAGGGGGCCTGGGGCCAACGTCCTGACTTTC; CDR3: CASSLRRGPGANVLTF
D: NA; V: TRBV12-3/TRBV12-4; J: TRBJ1-4; size: many; DNA: TGTGCCAGCAGCTCGGACAGACCAAATTTTGGAAAACTGTTTTTT; CDR3: CASSSDRPNFGKLFF
D: TRBD2; V: TRBV27; J: TRBJ2-2; size: many; DNA: TGTGCCAGCAGAAGCGGGAGAAGTACCGGGGAGCTGTTTTTT; CDR3: CASRSGRSTGELFF
D: NA; V: TRBV3-1; J: TRBJ1-1; size: many; DNA: TGTGCCAGCAGCCAAGAGTTGTGGATTGAAGCTTTCTTT; CDR3: CASSQELWIEAFF
D: NA; V: TRBV29-1; J: TRBJ1-2; size: many; DNA: TGCAGCGTTACGGGGGGCCATGGCTACACCTTC; CDR3: CSVTGGHGYTF
D: TRBD2; V: TRBV24-1; J: TRBJ2-2; size: many; DNA: TGTGCCACCAATACTAGCGGCACCGGGGAGCTGTTTTTT; CDR3: CATNTSGTGELFF
D: NA; V: TRBV4-1; J: TRBJ1-5; size: many; DNA: TGCGCCAGCAGCCAAGATTCAGGGGACAATCAGCCCCAGCATTTT; CDR3: CASSQDSGDNQPQHF
D: NA; V: TRBV27; J: TRBJ2-1; size: many; DNA: TGTGCCAGCAGCACCCGTACTCCCTACAATGAGCAGTTCTTC; CDR3: CASSTRTPYNEQFF
D: NA; V: TRBV7-4; J: TRBJ2-3; size: many; DNA: TGTGCCAGCAGCTCCCTCGGGGGCTGTGGAGATACGCAGTATTTT; CDR3: CASSSLGGCGDTQYF
D: NA; V: TRBV12-3/TRBV12-4; J: TRBJ2-5; size: few; DNA: TGTGCCAGCAGTTGGCGGAACCAAGAGACCCAGTACTTC; CDR3: CASSWRNQETQYF
D: TRBD1; V: TRBV5-1; J: TRBJ2-2; size: many; DNA: TGCGCCAGCAGCCCCGGGACAGGGGGCACGAACACCGGGGAGCTGTTTTTT; CDR3: CASSPGTGGTNTGELFF
D: TRBD2; V: TRBV14; J: TRBJ2-3; size: many; DNA: TGTGCCAGCAGCCAAGCCGGCGGGAGGGTCACAGATACGCAGTATTTT; CDR3: CASSQAGGRVTDTQYF
D: TRBD2; V: TRBV30; J: TRBJ2-3; size: few; DNA: TGTGCCTCCGCATATAAAAGACTAGCGATCAGCACAGATACGCAGTATTTT; CDR3: CASAYKRLAISTDTQYF
D: NA; V: TRBV14; J: TRBJ2-2; size: many; DNA: TGTGCCAGCAGGCCCTCGGGAGGGGGCAACACCGGGGAGCTGTTTTTT; CDR3: CASRPSGGGNTGELFF
D: NA; V: TRBV24-1; J: TRBJ2-3; size: NA; DNA: TGTGTCACCGGTGCAAGTCTGGGGAGCACAGATACGCAGTATTTT; CDR3: CVTGASLGSTDTQYF
D: TRBD1; V: TRBV2; J: TRBJ1-5; size: many; DNA: TGTGCCAGCAGTGAAACAGGGGGTTATCAGCCCCAGCATTTT; CDR3: CASSETGGYQPQHF